Presented here are 13 T cell receptor beta chains from one specimen sequenced in a study of cytomegalovirus exposure and HLA in healthy donors (dated by TCRdb to 2016 to 2017). The method behind the library was the immunoSEQ multiplex PCR assay. For the multiplex PCR, a mixture combining 60 forward primers for TCR Vbeta segments and 13 reverse primers for TCR Jbeta segments was used. Drawn from immuneACCESS, this table holds only the in-frame rearrangements with V and J called that TCRdb kept. Clones are partly lost; checked studies trace under half to an unresolved V gene and leave the rest unexplained. Across this sample there are 140,000 to 150,000 clones, with roughly 80% seen only once. The top ten hold about 2.9% of the sample. The sample consisted of PBMCs. The receptors derive from a man aged 40-55 years in good health and CMV-seropositive.

V and J are TRBV6-1 and TRBJ2-7; weak D call: TRBD1 (6 bases). This CDR3 spans 14 amino acids. The germline CDR1 and CDR2 sequences are MNHNS and SASEGT. Trimming removed 5 bases from V and 5 bases from J, with 16 bases in between. CDR3 coding DNA: TGTGCCAGCAGTTTGCAGGGGATCATGGACGAGCAGTACTTC. Protein: CASSLQGIMDEQYF.

This sequence joins TRBV6-1 and TRBJ1-5; D call uncertain. The CDR3 spans 15 residues. Trimming shortened V by 5 bases and J by 3 bases, and 14 bases separated the two germline ends. Germline values: CDR1 MNHNS, CDR2 SASEGT. This chain's CDR3 is CASSSLPGSNQPQHF. Here the CDR3 DNA reads TGTGCCAGCAGTTCCCTCCCAGGCTCCAATCAGCCCCAGCATTTT.

V and J are TRBV9 and TRBJ1-1; D remains ambiguous. V lost 0 bases to trimming and J lost 4 bases, with 10 bases between them. The CDR3 is 14 residues long. Germline-derived CDR1 and CDR2 are SGDLS and YYNGEE. The CDR3 here is CASSVEVRGTEAFF. CDR3 in DNA: TGTGCCAGCAGCGTAGAAGTAAGAGGCACTGAAGCTTTCTTT.

This clone was seen a handful of times. The chain carries TRBV7-6 and TRBJ1-2, with D uncertain. Germline CDR1 is SGHVS and CDR2 is FNYEAQ. V shed 1 base and J shed 4 bases, with 7 bases lying between them. The CDR3 has 13 amino acids. CDR3 nucleotides: TGTGCCAGCAGCTTAGGGTCTATCTATGGCTACACCTTC. Translating gives CASSLGSIYGYTF.

The rearrangement links TRBV21-1 to TRBJ2-7; the DNA was not compared with TRBD1, the D call given in the table. TRBV21-1 is designated a pseudogene. This CDR3 has 12 residues. CDR3 amino acids: CASSKTDYEQYF. The CDR3, as DNA: TGTGCCAGCAGCAAAACAGACTACGAGCAGTACTTC.

The chain is built from TRBV18 and TRBJ2-2, with D possibly TRBD2 on 5 matching bases. Germline V lookup: CDR1 KGHSH, CDR2 LQKENI. Trimming pared 3 bases from V and 2 bases from J, leaving 7 bases between. There are 14 residues in the CDR3. CDR3 sequence reads: CASSPGRNTGELFF. CDR3 nucleotides: TGTGCCAGCTCACCTGGGAGAAACACCGGGGAGCTGTTTTTT.

This sequence joins TRBV19 and TRBJ2-5, with D possibly matching TRBD1 (5 bases). Germline assignment: CDR1 LNHDA and CDR2 SQIVND (reference sequence). V gave up 9 bases and J gave up 1 base, with 18 bases separating them. The CDR3 is 15 residues long. The CDR3 is CARPMYQGGQETQYF. CDR3 nucleotide sequence: TGTGCCAGACCCATGTACCAGGGTGGCCAAGAGACCCAGTACTTC.

V usage is TRBV7-9 and J usage is TRBJ2-5, with 10 bases identical to TRBD2. The V gene's germline CDR1 is SEHNR and CDR2 FQNEAQ (reference sequence). The CDR3 totals 16 residues. Losses at the gene ends were 6 bases for V and 4 bases for J; bases not matched to a gene: 11. DNA for the CDR3: TGTGCCAGCAGAAATAGCTTAGCGGGAGGCCGAGAGACCCAGTACTTC. As protein: CASRNSLAGGRETQYF.

The rearrangement links TRBV27 to TRBJ2-3; TRBD2 agrees at 8 bases. J was trimmed by 7 bases and V by 4 bases; bases with no gene match: 13. Looked up from germline, CDR1 is MNHEY and CDR2 is SMNVEV (reference sequence). This CDR3 is built from 16 residues. Written as DNA, the CDR3 is TGTGCCAGCAGTTCCGAGCGGGAGAGGATGCGAAATACGCAGTATTTT. Its protein product is CASSSERERMRNTQYF.

The chain has TRBV10-3 and TRBJ2-7, with D possibly TRBD2 on 6 matching bases. Germline lookup yields CDR1 ENHRY and CDR2 SYGVKD. The CDR3 extends over 15 amino acids. V lost 11 bases and J lost 0, with 20 bases in between. CDR3 in amino acids: CASNQRSSDSYEQYF. The CDR3 coding sequence is TGTGCCTCCAATCAGAGGTCTAGCGACTCCTACGAGCAGTACTTC.

This clone has only one observation. The genes are TRBV6-1 and TRBJ1-1, with 10 bases lining up with TRBD1. In germline, CDR1 is MNHNS, CDR2 SASEGT. V lost 6 bases and J lost 0; bases outside the gene matches: 1. The CDR3 covers 14 residues. CDR3 amino acids: CASRGQGLNTEAFF. DNA for the CDR3: TGTGCCAGCAGGGGACAGGGGCTGAACACTGAAGCTTTCTTT.

The chain recombines TRBV18 with TRBJ1-2; TRBD1 agrees at 7 bases. The CDR3 spans 13 residues. Germline trimming cut 6 bases from V and 4 bases from J; bases unmatched to any gene: 5. From germline, CDR1 is KGHSH and CDR2 LQKENI. The CDR3 loop is CASSYDRAYGYTF. The CDR3 region has the DNA TGTGCCAGCTCTTACGACAGGGCCTATGGCTACACCTTC. Looking up the rest from reference TRBV18 and TRBJ1-2 gives the full variable domain: NAGVMQNPRHLVRRRGQEARLRCSPMKGHSHVYWYRQLPEEGLKFMVYLQKENIIDESGMPKERFSAEFPKEGPSILRIQQVVRGDSAAYFCASSYDRAYGYTFGSGTRLTVV.

The chain is built from TRBV9 and TRBJ2-1; D is possibly TRBD1 (5 bases). From germline, CDR1 is SGDLS and CDR2 YYNGEE. CDR3 size: 17 residues. V was pared by 0 bases and J by 3 bases, with 16 bases between. The CDR3 loop is CASSVGGWGIFYNEQFF. Here the CDR3 DNA reads TGTGCCAGCAGCGTAGGAGGCTGGGGCATTTTCTACAATGAGCAGTTCTTC.